This T cell receptor (beta chain) was obtained from a study of CD8+ T cells in alopecia areata. As for the study in general: Female C3H/HeJ mice aged roughly 6-11 weeks received skin from spontaneously alopecic C3H/HeJ graft donors aged roughly 6-12 months. Broader study findings: Besides other cells, scalp samples also yield sequences of resident alphabeta T cells from normal skin.

The germline V gene has CDR1 NSHNY and CDR2 SYGAGN. The CDR3 is 16 residues long. Trimming cost V 3 bases and J 3 bases, with 13 bases left between them. It was with CD4, CD8alpha, NKG2D, NKG2ACE and other markers that pooled cutaneous lymph node cells were sorted. Following extraction, RNA underwent reverse transcription to cDNA, which served as the sequencing template. The table came from immunoSEQ multiplex PCR; TCRdb's copy has only in-frame clones and leaves some out. The sample includes 200,000 to 300,000 clones, none of them occurring once. Regarding this clone: Antigen unknown. All gene names here are mouse names. Read coverage stops 3 residues before the CDR3 terminus; the germline J gene supplies the remainder.

This chain links TRBV13-1 with TRBJ1-6, with TRBD1 as a possible D gene (6 bases). TRBJ1-6 is recorded as an ORF, its role being uncertain. This clonotype was obtained from a C3H/HeJ mouse with alopecia areata. Mice of this strain are of MHC haplotype H2-k. The sequenced sample consisted of CD4+ T cells sorted from a lymph node. CDR3 residues: CASSGARDIYNSPLYF. The sequenced CDR3 bases are TGTGCCAGCAGTGGGGCCCGGGACATCTATAATTCGCCC.